These 10 T cell receptor beta chains came from one sample sequenced in a study of cytomegalovirus exposure and HLA in healthy donors. Primers for the PCR totalled 60 Vbeta and 13 Jbeta. Sequencing used immunoSEQ multiplex PCR; TCRdb keeps in-frame clones, though not all of them. The sample consists of more than 100,000 clones, less than 85% of them appearing once. Sequencing was done on a sample of PBMCs. These receptors all stem from a man in his forties or fifties in good health and CMV-seronegative.

The V and J genes are TRBV29-1 and TRBJ2-7, with TRBD1 matching 10 bases. CDR1 is SQVTM and CDR2 is ANQGSEA in the germline V gene. V was clipped by 0 bases and J by 4 bases; unmatched bases: 6. The CDR3 covers 15 residues. The CDR3 coding sequence is TGCAGCGTTGAAGAGGACAGGGGGGGGAATTACGAGCAGTACTTC. Translating gives CSVEEDRGGNYEQYF.

This clone occurred a few times. The rearrangement uses TRBV4-1 and TRBJ2-2; 8 positions agree with TRBD2. This CDR3 is 17 amino acids long. The trim removed 1 base at V and 4 bases at J, leaving 8 bases unmatched. The germline V gene has CDR1 MGHRA and CDR2 YSYEKL. The CDR3 here is CASSQVTGGLVTGELFF. CDR3 coding DNA: TGCGCCAGCAGCCAAGTAACGGGGGGGCTGGTCACCGGGGAGCTGTTTTTT.

This rearrangement joins TRBV7-9 to TRBJ1-5; D unclear. Trimming stripped 5 bases from V and 5 bases from J, with 10 bases between. Germline V gene data show CDR1 as SEHNR and CDR2 as FQNEAQ (reference sequence). The CDR3 contains 13 residues. CDR3 nucleotides: TGTGCCAGCAGCATTCAGTCCGATCAGCCCCAGCATTTT. Translating it yields CASSIQSDQPQHF.

In its sample, this clone was seen once. The CDR3 region has the DNA TGCAGCGTTGAATGGCAGGGGGCTTACGAGCAGTACTTC. It is translated as CSVEWQGAYEQYF. The chain carries TRBV29-1 and TRBJ2-7; TRBD1 matches 8 bases. This CDR3 has 13 residues. Losses at the gene ends were 2 bases for V and 4 bases for J; bases not matched to a gene: 4. Germline CDR1 reads SQVTM; CDR2 reads ANQGSEA.

This clone was seen a single time. The chain is built from TRBV11-3 and TRBJ2-7, with 8 bases lining up with TRBD1. This CDR3 spans 15 amino acids. Germline V lookup: CDR1 SGHNT, CDR2 YENEEA. Trimming removed 4 bases from V and 6 bases from J; junction bases left unmatched: 11. The CDR3 here is CASSSRTGSSSEQYF. The CDR3 coding sequence is TGTGCCAGCAGCTCAAGGACAGGGTCTTCTAGCGAGCAGTACTTC.

This clone has a handful of counts. The CDR3 nucleotides are TGTGCCAGCAGCTTAGTACCGGAGAGCTCCTATAATTCACCCCTCCACTTT. This gives the protein CASSLVPESSYNSPLHF. The chain employs TRBV7-2 and TRBJ1-6, with D uncertain. The CDR3 sequence is 17 residues long. The V gene's germline CDR1 is SGHTA and CDR2 FQGNSA. V dropped 1 base and J dropped 0 bases, with 10 bases sitting between them.

The rearrangement uses TRBV5-1 and TRBJ2-3, with 12 bases matching TRBD2. Germline CDR1 SGHRS, CDR2 YFSETQ. Trimming cost V 6 bases and J 5 bases; bases outside gene matches: 7. CDR3 length: 15 amino acids. The CDR3 nucleotides read TGCGCCAGCAAAGCTAGCGGGAGGGCGGGAGATACGCAGTATTTT. This translates into CASKASGRAGDTQYF.

The rearrangement joins TRBV28 to TRBJ2-7, with 9 bases lining up with TRBD1. The germline V gene has CDR1 MDHEN and CDR2 SYDVKM. The CDR3 runs to 14 residues. V trimming: 6 bases; J trimming: 6 bases; junction bases outside the gene matches: 9. CDR3 bases: TGTGCCAGCAGAGCTACAGGGGGCGCGGTCGAGCAGTACTTC. It encodes CASRATGGAVEQYF.

The V call is TRBV10-2, the J call TRBJ2-1; 8 positions match TRBD2. V was clipped by 8 bases and J by 7 bases; unmatched bases: 10. The CDR3 loop spans 14 amino acids. Germline V lookup: CDR1 WSHSY, CDR2 SAAADI. The CDR3 loop is CASGHGGRSNEQFF. The CDR3 DNA follows: TGCGCCAGCGGTCACGGCGGGAGGTCTAATGAGCAGTTCTTC.

The CDR3 loop is CATSDQGQNTGELFF. In DNA form, the CDR3 reads TGTGCCACCAGCGACCAGGGCCAGAACACCGGGGAGCTGTTTTTT. This chain joins TRBV15 and TRBJ2-2, with TRBD1 as a possible D gene (5 bases). Per the germline V gene, CDR1 is LNHNV and CDR2 is YYDKDF (reference sequence). V shed 5 bases and J shed 1 base, with 11 bases lying between them. The CDR3 runs to 15 residues. Full variable domain (missing parts from reference TRBV15 and TRBJ2-2): DAMVIQNPRYQVTQFGKPVTLSCSQTLNHNVMYWYQQKSSQAPKLLFHYYDKDFNNEADTPDNFQSRRPNTSFCFLDIRSPGLGDTAMYLCATSDQGQNTGELFFGEGSRLTVL.